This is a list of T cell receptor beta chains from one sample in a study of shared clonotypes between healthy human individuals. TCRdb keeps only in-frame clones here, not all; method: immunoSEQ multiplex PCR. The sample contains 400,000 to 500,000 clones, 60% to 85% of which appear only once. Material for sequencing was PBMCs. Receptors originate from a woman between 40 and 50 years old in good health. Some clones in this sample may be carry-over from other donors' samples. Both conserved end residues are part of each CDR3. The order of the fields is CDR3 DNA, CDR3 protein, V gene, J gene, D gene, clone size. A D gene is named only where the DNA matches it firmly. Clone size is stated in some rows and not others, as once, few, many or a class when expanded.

CDR3 DNA: TGTGCCAGCAGGTCTACCGGGAGAAATGAGCAGTTCTTC; CDR3 protein: CASRSTGRNEQFF; V gene: TRBV7-2; J gene: TRBJ2-1; D gene: -; clone size: -
CDR3 DNA: TGTGCCAGCAGCTTAGAAGCTAGCTCCTACGAGCAGTACTTC; CDR3 protein: CASSLEASSYEQYF; V gene: TRBV7-2; J gene: TRBJ2-7; D gene: -; clone size: -
CDR3 DNA: TGTGCCAGCAGCTCCGCGGGGAGGGACGGGGCCTACGAGCAGTACTTC; CDR3 protein: CASSSAGRDGAYEQYF; V gene: TRBV7-2; J gene: TRBJ2-7; D gene: TRBD2; clone size: once
CDR3 DNA: TGCAGTGCTGAGAGATATAACGAGCAGTACTTC; CDR3 protein: CSAERYNEQYF; V gene: TRBV20-1; J gene: TRBJ2-7; D gene: -; clone size: -
CDR3 DNA: TGTGCCAGCAGGGGGGGACAGCAGAACACTGAAGCTTTCTTT; CDR3 protein: CASRGGQQNTEAFF; V gene: TRBV28; J gene: TRBJ1-1; D gene: TRBD1; clone size: -
CDR3 DNA: TGTGCCAGCAGTGAGCGGGACTTTATACGAGCTTTCTACTTC; CDR3 protein: CASSERDFIRAFYF; V gene: TRBV28; J gene: TRBJ2-7; D gene: TRBD2; clone size: -
CDR3 DNA: TGTGCCAGCTCACCGATCAGGGGGCAAGAGACCCAGTACTTC; CDR3 protein: CASSPIRGQETQYF; V gene: TRBV18; J gene: TRBJ2-5; D gene: TRBD1; clone size: -
CDR3 DNA: TGTGCCAGCAGTTTTCCCATAAACGGGGAGAACTATGGCTACACCTTC; CDR3 protein: CASSFPINGENYGYTF; V gene: TRBV28; J gene: TRBJ1-2; D gene: -; clone size: -
CDR3 DNA: TGTGCCAGCAGCTCAAGGGGGCTGTTATCTTTCTTT; CDR3 protein: CASSSRGLLSFF; V gene: TRBV11-2; J gene: TRBJ1-1; D gene: TRBD1; clone size: -
CDR3 DNA: TGTGCCAGCAGCCCGTACCCACAGGGGCCTGGAAACACCATATATTTT; CDR3 protein: CASSPYPQGPGNTIYF; V gene: TRBV14; J gene: TRBJ1-3; D gene: TRBD1; clone size: many
CDR3 DNA: TGCAGCGTTGAAGACCTGGAGGACAGCAACTATGGCTACACCTTC; CDR3 protein: CSVEDLEDSNYGYTF; V gene: TRBV29-1; J gene: TRBJ1-2; D gene: -; clone size: -
CDR3 DNA: TGTGCCAGTAGCGCAGGGGGCCTTGGGGGGAACACTGAAGCTTTCTTT; CDR3 protein: CASSAGGLGGNTEAFF; V gene: TRBV19; J gene: TRBJ1-1; D gene: TRBD1; clone size: -
CDR3 DNA: TGTGCCAGCAGACCCACAGAAAACTATGGCTACACCTTC; CDR3 protein: CASRPTENYGYTF; V gene: TRBV6-5; J gene: TRBJ1-2; D gene: -; clone size: -
CDR3 DNA: TGTGCCAGCGGGGAGGTGGGACAGGGCTCCTACGAGCAGTACTTC; CDR3 protein: CASGEVGQGSYEQYF; V gene: TRBV28; J gene: TRBJ2-7; D gene: TRBD1; clone size: -
CDR3 DNA: TGCGCCAGCAGCCAAAGCGTCCTGAGAGCAGGGAACACTGAAGCTTTCTTT; CDR3 protein: CASSQSVLRAGNTEAFF; V gene: TRBV4-3; J gene: TRBJ1-1; D gene: -; clone size: -
CDR3 DNA: TGTGCCAGCAGTTACCTCCCGCGGGAGATGGATACGCAGTATTTT; CDR3 protein: CASSYLPREMDTQYF; V gene: TRBV6-5; J gene: TRBJ2-3; D gene: TRBD2; clone size: -
CDR3 DNA: TGTGCCAGCAGCCCCTCCCTGAGCACAGATACGCAGTATTTT; CDR3 protein: CASSPSLSTDTQYF; V gene: TRBV7-2; J gene: TRBJ2-3; D gene: -; clone size: -
CDR3 DNA: TGTGCCAGCAGCTACGAGCGGGCGCAAGAGACCCAGTACTTC; CDR3 protein: CASSYERAQETQYF; V gene: TRBV7-9; J gene: TRBJ2-5; D gene: -; clone size: -
CDR3 DNA: TGCGCCAGCACGAAGGGGGGGATGAACACTGAAGCTTTCTTT; CDR3 protein: CASTKGGMNTEAFF; V gene: TRBV10-2; J gene: TRBJ1-1; D gene: -; clone size: few
CDR3 DNA: TGTGCCAGCGCCAGGACTAGCGGGTCCTACAATGAGCAGTTCTTC; CDR3 protein: CASARTSGSYNEQFF; V gene: TRBV6-5; J gene: TRBJ2-1; D gene: TRBD2; clone size: -
CDR3 DNA: TGTGCCAGCAGCTTACTGTCGGGAGCGGGGGCCAACGTCCTGACTTTC; CDR3 protein: CASSLLSGAGANVLTF; V gene: TRBV11-3; J gene: TRBJ2-6; D gene: -; clone size: -
CDR3 DNA: TGTGCCAGCAGCTTAAAATTTAGGGATTTAAACACCGGGGAGCTGTTTTTT; CDR3 protein: CASSLKFRDLNTGELFF; V gene: TRBV7-3; J gene: TRBJ2-2; D gene: -; clone size: -
CDR3 DNA: TGTGCCAGTAGTATCTCCCTACAGGGAAATCAGCCCCAGCATTTT; CDR3 protein: CASSISLQGNQPQHF; V gene: TRBV19; J gene: TRBJ1-5; D gene: -; clone size: few
CDR3 DNA: TGTGCCAGCAGCTCGTCGGGAGCGGGGGAGACCCAGTACTTC; CDR3 protein: CASSSSGAGETQYF; V gene: TRBV7-9; J gene: TRBJ2-5; D gene: TRBD2; clone size: -
CDR3 DNA: TGTGCCAGCAGCACCGACAGGGGTTGTGAAAAACTGTTTTTT; CDR3 protein: CASSTDRGCEKLFF; V gene: TRBV11-3; J gene: TRBJ1-4; D gene: TRBD1; clone size: -
CDR3 DNA: TGTGCCAGCATAGATTTAGCAGTTAAATACGAGCAGTACTTC; CDR3 protein: CASIDLAVKYEQYF; V gene: TRBV6-8; J gene: TRBJ2-7; D gene: -; clone size: -
CDR3 DNA: TGTGCCAGCAGCTTAGGCGGACCAGCGGAGCCCCAGCATTTT; CDR3 protein: CASSLGGPAEPQHF; V gene: TRBV7-2; J gene: TRBJ1-5; D gene: -; clone size: -
CDR3 DNA: TGTGCCACCAGGGGGGTGACGGACTACCGCCGCCTCGAGCAGTACTTC; CDR3 protein: CATRGVTDYRRLEQYF; V gene: TRBV28; J gene: TRBJ2-7; D gene: -; clone size: few
CDR3 DNA: TGTGCCAGCAGCTGGCTAGGACAGATGAACACTGAAGCTTTCTTT; CDR3 protein: CASSWLGQMNTEAFF; V gene: TRBV5-4; J gene: TRBJ1-1; D gene: -; clone size: few
CDR3 DNA: TGTGCCATCATCAGGGGGGATGCATACAATGAGCAGTTCTTC; CDR3 protein: CAIIRGDAYNEQFF; V gene: TRBV10-3; J gene: TRBJ2-1; D gene: -; clone size: -